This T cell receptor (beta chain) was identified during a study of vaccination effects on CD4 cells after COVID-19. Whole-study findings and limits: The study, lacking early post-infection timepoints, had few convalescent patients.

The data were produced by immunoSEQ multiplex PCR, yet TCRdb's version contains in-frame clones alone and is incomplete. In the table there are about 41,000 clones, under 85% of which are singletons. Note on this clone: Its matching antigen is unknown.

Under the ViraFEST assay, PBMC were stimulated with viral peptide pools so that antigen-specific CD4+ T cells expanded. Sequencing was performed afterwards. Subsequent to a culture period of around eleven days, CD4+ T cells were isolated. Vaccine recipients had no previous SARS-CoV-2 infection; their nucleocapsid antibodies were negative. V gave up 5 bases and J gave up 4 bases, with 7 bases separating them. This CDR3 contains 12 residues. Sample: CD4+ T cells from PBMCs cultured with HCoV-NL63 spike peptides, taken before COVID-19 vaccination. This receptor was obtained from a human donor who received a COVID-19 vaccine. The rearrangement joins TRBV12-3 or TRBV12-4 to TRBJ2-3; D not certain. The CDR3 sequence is CASSPGADTQYF. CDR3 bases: TGTGCCAGCAGTCCGGGTGCAGATACGCAGTATTTT.